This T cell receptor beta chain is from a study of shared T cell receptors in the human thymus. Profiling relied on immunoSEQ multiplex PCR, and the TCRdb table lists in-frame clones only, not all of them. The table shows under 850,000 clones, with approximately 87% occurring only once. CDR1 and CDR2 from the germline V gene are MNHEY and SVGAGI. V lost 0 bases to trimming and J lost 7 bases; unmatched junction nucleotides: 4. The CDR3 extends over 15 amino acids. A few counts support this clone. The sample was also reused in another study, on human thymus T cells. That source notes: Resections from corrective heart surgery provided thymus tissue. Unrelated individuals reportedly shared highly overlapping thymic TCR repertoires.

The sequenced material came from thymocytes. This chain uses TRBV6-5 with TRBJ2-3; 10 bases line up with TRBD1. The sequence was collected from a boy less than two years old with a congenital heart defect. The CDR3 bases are TGTGCCAGCAGTTACTCAGGACAGGGGGGGAATACGCAGTATTTT. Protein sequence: CASSYSGQGGNTQYF.